One and the same sample provided the 21 T cell receptor beta chains below, sequenced in a study of cytomegalovirus exposure and HLA in healthy donors. The PCR was carried out with 60 Vbeta primers and 13 Jbeta primers. TCRdb's copy holds only in-frame clones and misses some; the assay was immunoSEQ multiplex PCR. Of under 250,000 clones listed, roughly 80% are singletons. The source material was PBMCs. The receptors come from a male donor in good health and CMV-seronegative.

J is TRBJ1-1 and V is TRBV19; 9 nucleotides line up with TRBD1. The ends lost 7 bases at V and 7 bases at J; junction bases unmatched: 10. This CDR3 spans 14 amino acids. Per germline, CDR1 LNHDA and CDR2 SQIVND (reference sequence). CDR3 nucleotide sequence: TGTGCCAGTATTATGGGACAGGGACCCGGTGAAGCTTTCTTT. Protein: CASIMGQGPGEAFF.

This sequence joins TRBV28 and TRBJ1-4, with 7 bases fitting TRBD1. The trim removed 2 bases at V and 8 bases at J, leaving 8 bases unmatched. The CDR3 runs 15 residues. Per the germline V gene, CDR1 is MDHEN and CDR2 is SYDVKM. CDR3: CASSLSVGTVEKLFF. CDR3 coding DNA: TGTGCCAGCAGTTTAAGTGTCGGGACAGTGGAAAAACTGTTTTTT. The variable domain in full, completed from reference TRBV28 and TRBJ1-4, reads DVKVTQSSRYLVKRTGEKVFLECVQDMDHENMFWYRQDPGLGLRLIYFSYDVKMKEKGDIPEGYSVSREKKERFSLILESASTNQTSMYLCASSLSVGTVEKLFFGSGTQLSVL.

V is TRBV7-3 and J is TRBJ2-1; 7 positions agree with TRBD2. Germline V lookup: CDR1 SGHTA, CDR2 FQGTGA. V lost 3 bases, J lost 7 bases, and 3 bases stayed unmatched. CDR3 size: 13 residues. The CDR3 nucleotides are TGTGCCAGCAGCTTCCGGCGGGAGAATGAGCAGTTCTTC. Its protein product is CASSFRRENEQFF.

The rearrangement links TRBV19 to TRBJ1-2; the D gene is possibly TRBD1 (5 bases). The CDR3 consists of 13 residues. V lost 8 bases, J lost 4 bases, and 14 bases lay in between. Germline CDR1 reads LNHDA; CDR2 reads SQIVND (reference sequence). Written as DNA, the CDR3 is TGTGCCAGTGGAGGGGTTCTGGGCTATGGCTACACCTTC. Residues: CASGGVLGYGYTF.

This clone was recorded only once. V gene TRBV9 combines with J gene TRBJ2-5, with 7 bases lining up with TRBD1. The CDR3 loop spans 18 amino acids. J lost 1 base, V lost 0 bases, and 12 bases had no gene match. CDR1 is SGDLS, CDR2 YYNGEE, per germline. The CDR3 sequence is CASSVGFGDRASQETQYF. The DNA for the CDR3 is TGTGCCAGCAGCGTAGGGTTTGGAGACAGGGCCTCCCAAGAGACCCAGTACTTC.

The rearrangement uses TRBV29-1 and TRBJ2-7, with D possibly TRBD1 on 6 matching bases. The CDR3 has 12 residues. V was pared by 4 bases and J by 5 bases, with 12 bases between. The V gene's germline CDR1 is SQVTM and CDR2 ANQGSEA. CDR3 sequence (DNA): TGCAGCGTTGGGGACACCCTTCACGAGCAGTACTTC. Its protein is CSVGDTLHEQYF.

V and J are TRBV6-1 and TRBJ1-2; D gene ambiguous. Trimming removed 5 bases at V and 8 bases at J, with 18 bases between. CDR3 length equals 14 residues. From germline, CDR1 is MNHNS and CDR2 SASEGT. The CDR3 protein is CASSYGSAKRGYTF. The CDR3, as DNA: TGTGCCAGCAGTTATGGTTCAGCGAAGCGAGGCTACACCTTC.

The V and J genes are TRBV10-1 and TRBJ1-1, with D hard to call. CDR1 and CDR2 (germline): WNHNN, SYGVQD (reference sequence). The CDR3 covers 15 residues. The V end lost 0 bases, the J end lost 2 bases, and 10 bases lay between the germline ends. The CDR3 region has the DNA TGCGCCAGCAGTGAGTCGGTAGAAGAAAACACTGAAGCTTTCTTT. Translation gives CASSESVEENTEAFF.

V and J are TRBV19 and TRBJ1-2; 7 nucleotides agree with TRBD1. This CDR3 comprises 14 residues. Germline CDR1 LNHDA, CDR2 SQIVND (reference sequence). V shed 6 bases and J 14 bases; nucleotides not matched to a gene: 18. The CDR3 spells CASRPTGTETLGTF. CDR3 nucleotides: TGTGCCAGTAGGCCTACCGGGACAGAGACGCTGGGGACCTTC.

CDR3 sequence: CATSRVGGLVSETQYF. CDR3 DNA: TGTGCCACCAGCAGAGTGGGGGGACTAGTTTCCGAGACCCAGTACTTC. This chain joins TRBV15 and TRBJ2-5; the match to TRBD2 covers 8 bases. The CDR3 sequence is 16 residues long. Germline CDR1 is LNHNV and CDR2 is YYDKDF (reference sequence). The J segment lost 5 bases and the V segment lost 1 base, leaving 9 bases of the junction unmatched.

This chain uses TRBV7-2 with TRBJ2-7; 11 bases fit TRBD2. Per germline, CDR1 SGHTA and CDR2 FQGNSA. The CDR3 extends over 14 amino acids. Trimming cost V 11 bases and J 6 bases; bases outside gene matches: 12. CDR3 bases: TGTGCCTCCCGTCGGACTAGCGGGCGGTCCGAGCAGTACTTC. Translated: CASRRTSGRSEQYF.

V usage is TRBV19 and J usage is TRBJ1-2, with D perhaps TRBD1 (5 bases). Germline V gene data show CDR1 as LNHDA and CDR2 as SQIVND (reference sequence). The CDR3 loop spans 13 amino acids. V was trimmed by 6 bases and J by 3 bases, leaving 11 bases between them. As DNA, the CDR3 is TGTGCCAGTAGGGATGGGGGGGACTATGGCTACACCTTC. Translating gives CASRDGGDYGYTF.

V is TRBV15 and J is TRBJ2-3; TRBD2 matches 16 bases. V gave up 0 bases and J gave up 3 bases; unmatched junction bases: 3. Germline CDR1 LNHNV, CDR2 YYDKDF (reference sequence). The CDR3 sequence is 18 residues long. CDR3 sequence reads: CATSREKGLAGGTDTQYF. CDR3 bases: TGTGCCACCAGCAGAGAGAAGGGACTAGCGGGAGGGACAGATACGCAGTATTTT. The full variable domain, rest sourced from reference TRBV15 and TRBJ2-3, is DAMVIQNPRYQVTQFGKPVTLSCSQTLNHNVMYWYQQKSSQAPKLLFHYYDKDFNNEADTPDNFQSRRPNTSFCFLDIRSPGLGDTAMYLCATSREKGLAGGTDTQYFGPGTRLTVL.

The chain employs TRBV29-1 and TRBJ2-1; 9 nucleotides line up with TRBD2. The V gene's germline CDR1 is SQVTM and CDR2 ANQGSEA. The CDR3 totals 15 residues. With 6 bases clipped from V and 4 bases from J, the junction kept 10 bases outside the gene matches. The CDR3 protein is CSVRGETSGYNEQFF. Here the CDR3 DNA reads TGCAGCGTCAGGGGGGAGACTAGCGGATACAATGAGCAGTTCTTC.

V gene TRBV29-1 combines with J gene TRBJ1-1; TRBD1 is a possible D gene (6 bases). Trimming stripped 7 bases from V and 1 base from J, with 28 bases between. Germline-derived CDR1 and CDR2 are SQVTM and ANQGSEA. The length of the CDR3 is 18 residues. The CDR3 DNA is TGCAGCGGTATCGGGGGGGCCCGTTCACACCTGGGGAACACTGAAGCTTTCTTT. It specifies CSGIGGARSHLGNTEAFF.

The chain carries TRBV7-9 and TRBJ1-1; D unclear. Germline CDR1 is SEHNR and CDR2 is FQNEAQ (reference sequence). The V and J ends lost 0 bases and 8 bases respectively, with 7 bases between them. The CDR3 totals 12 residues. CDR3 region: CASSLAGAEAFF. In nucleotides, the CDR3 is TGTGCCAGCAGCTTAGCGGGCGCCGAAGCTTTCTTT.

The chain carries TRBV7-2 and TRBJ2-7; no clear D. The CDR3 runs 15 residues. V gave up 1 base and J gave up 3 bases, with 13 bases separating them. The germline gives CDR1 SGHTA, CDR2 FQGNSA. As DNA, the CDR3 is TGTGCCAGCAGCTTAGGAGCTCCTTCTCACTACGAGCAGTACTTC. Translating it yields CASSLGAPSHYEQYF.

The chain is built from TRBV27 and TRBJ1-1; the D gene is possibly TRBD1 (5 bases). V lost 2 bases to trimming and J lost 0 bases, with 10 bases between them. The CDR3 covers 15 residues. Germline V lookup: CDR1 MNHEY, CDR2 SMNVEV (reference sequence). CDR3 amino acids: CASSLVGGMNTEAFF. The CDR3 DNA is TGTGCCAGCAGTTTAGTGGGGGGAATGAACACTGAAGCTTTCTTT.

The chain is built from TRBV5-1 and TRBJ2-7; the match to TRBD1 covers 7 bases. The germline V gene has CDR1 SGHRS and CDR2 YFSETQ. The CDR3 is 13 amino acids. Trimming removed 4 bases from V and 2 bases from J; junction bases left unmatched: 3. CDR3 loop: CASSGTAAYEQYF. In DNA, the CDR3 is TGCGCCAGCAGCGGGACAGCGGCCTACGAGCAGTACTTC. Combining the CDR3 with reference TRBV5-1 and TRBJ2-7 gives the whole variable domain KAGVTQTPRYLIKTRGQQVTLSCSPISGHRSVSWYQQTPGQGLQFLFEYFSETQRNKGNFPGRFSGRQFSNSRSEMNVSTLELGDSALYLCASSGTAAYEQYFGPGTRLTVT.

DNA for the CDR3: TGTGCCAGCAGTTTGGGCGGGAATGAAAAACTGTTTTTT. This encodes CASSLGGNEKLFF. This rearrangement joins TRBV28 to TRBJ1-4; D unclear. Per germline, CDR1 MDHEN and CDR2 SYDVKM. Trimming cost V 3 bases and J 5 bases, with 7 bases left between them. The CDR3 has 13 amino acids.

The rearrangement uses TRBV19 and TRBJ1-5; tentative D call: TRBD1 (5 bases). The CDR3 is 15 amino acids. The V and J ends lost 6 bases and 0 bases respectively, with 12 bases between them. Germline loops: CDR1 LNHDA, CDR2 SQIVND (reference sequence). CDR3 nucleotides: TGTGCCAGTAGCCCGACAGAATATAGCAATCAGCCCCAGCATTTT. Protein product: CASSPTEYSNQPQHF.